The rows below give T cell receptor beta chains drawn from one sample of a study of T cells in Graves' hyperthyroidism and ophthalmopathy. TCRdb re-called the multiplex PCR reads with MiXCR, one entry per CDR3 protein. The table has over 250,000 distinct CDR3 sequences, approximately 26% seen once. Sample: blood. Source of these receptors: a man between 35 and 55 years old with Graves' hyperthyroidism that later progressed to Graves' ophthalmopathy. Each CDR3 is given with its conserved first and last residue. Each record gives: J gene, V gene, clone size, D gene, CDR3 DNA, CDR3 protein. The D gene is left open where the match is weak. For some rows the clone size is stated as once, few or many, or as a class when expanded; others skip it.

J: TRBJ2-7; V: TRBV29-1; size: few; D: .; DNA: TGCAGCGTTGAGGGGTACATCCGAGGAGAGCAGTACTTC; CDR3: CSVEGYIRGEQYF
J: TRBJ2-7; V: TRBV6-2/TRBV6-3; size: many; D: .; DNA: TGTGCCAGCAGTTGGCGTGTAAGACAGCTACCCTACGAGCAGTACTTC; CDR3: CASSWRVRQLPYEQYF
J: TRBJ1-5; V: TRBV19; size: many; D: TRBD1; DNA: TGTGCCAGTAGTATAGCCGGGACAGACAATCAGCCCCAGCATTTT; CDR3: CASSIAGTDNQPQHF
J: TRBJ2-7; V: TRBV11-2; size: .; D: TRBD1; DNA: TGTGCCAGCAGCACCCTTACAGGGGGCGCGTACGAGCAGTACTTC; CDR3: CASSTLTGGAYEQYF
J: TRBJ2-5; V: TRBV12-3/TRBV12-4; size: many; D: .; DNA: TGTGCCAGCAGTCTGGGATGGGGTGCGGGACTCACGTTGGGGTCCCAGTACTTC; CDR3: CASSLGWGAGLTLGSQYF
J: TRBJ2-2; V: TRBV28; size: .; D: .; DNA: TGTGCCAGCCTCAGTGGGCACAACACCGGGGAGCTGTTTTTT; CDR3: CASLSGHNTGELFF
J: TRBJ2-7; V: TRBV4-2; size: .; D: TRBD2; DNA: TGTGCCAGCAGCCTTGCTGAACTAGCGGGAGACGAGCAGTACTTC; CDR3: CASSLAELAGDEQYF
J: TRBJ1-1; V: TRBV18; size: many; D: .; DNA: TGTGCCAGCTCACCGGCCTACTTGAACACTGAAGCTTTCTTT; CDR3: CASSPAYLNTEAFF
J: TRBJ2-7; V: TRBV20-1; size: .; D: TRBD1; DNA: TGCAGTGCTTTAGGGGACAGCGTATACGAGCAGTACTTC; CDR3: CSALGDSVYEQYF
J: TRBJ2-2; V: TRBV27; size: .; D: TRBD2; DNA: TGTGCCAGCAGATTGCAGGGAGGGGACACCGGGGAGCTGTTTTTT; CDR3: CASRLQGGDTGELFF
J: TRBJ2-7; V: TRBV25-1; size: many; D: TRBD1; DNA: TGTGCCAGCAGTGAAATTGGGACAGGACAATCCTACGAGCAGTACTTC; CDR3: CASSEIGTGQSYEQYF
J: TRBJ1-1; V: TRBV7-9; size: .; D: .; DNA: TGTGCCAGCATGGGGGTTTCGGCTGAAGCTTTCTTT; CDR3: CASMGVSAEAFF
J: TRBJ1-1; V: TRBV28; size: many; D: TRBD1; DNA: TGTGCCAGCAGGCTAGGGGGCGGCGACACTGAAGCTTTCTTT; CDR3: CASRLGGGDTEAFF
J: TRBJ1-2; V: TRBV2; size: .; D: TRBD1; DNA: TGTGCCAGCAGCCCCTCGACAGGGGCTAACTATGGCTACACCTTC; CDR3: CASSPSTGANYGYTF
J: TRBJ1-2; V: TRBV27; size: many; D: TRBD1; DNA: TGTGCCAGCAGTTTATCGGGACAGGTCTTTGCGTTGGCTGGCTACACCTTC; CDR3: CASSLSGQVFALAGYTF
J: TRBJ2-7; V: TRBV27; size: .; D: TRBD2; DNA: TGTGCCAGCAGGGCGGGGGGCAGCGAGCAGTACTTC; CDR3: CASRAGGSEQYF
J: TRBJ1-2; V: TRBV5-6; size: many; D: .; DNA: TGTGCCAGCAGCTTTCTACAGGGTACTGGCTACACCTTC; CDR3: CASSFLQGTGYTF
J: TRBJ2-5; V: TRBV29-1; size: many; D: .; DNA: TGCAGCGTTATTGAATTCCAAGAGACCCAGTACTTC; CDR3: CSVIEFQETQYF
J: TRBJ1-6; V: TRBV2; size: .; D: .; DNA: TGTGCCAGCAGGTCAGAGGCCCCCCTCCACTTT; CDR3: CASRSEAPLHF
J: TRBJ2-5; V: TRBV28; size: few; D: .; DNA: TGTGCCAGCAGTCCGATTTTGGCCCGAGAGACCCAGTACTTC; CDR3: CASSPILARETQYF
J: TRBJ1-1; V: TRBV12-3/TRBV12-4; size: few; D: .; DNA: TGTGCCAGCAGTTTTGATGGCCGGGAAGCTTTCTTT; CDR3: CASSFDGREAFF
J: TRBJ1-2; V: TRBV27; size: many; D: .; DNA: TGTGCCAGCAGTCACCGGGACGCGAATTATTATGGCTACACCTTC; CDR3: CASSHRDANYYGYTF
J: TRBJ2-5; V: TRBV7-8; size: many; D: TRBD1; DNA: TGTGCCAGCAGCTTACGTGGGACAGGGAATGTCAGACAAGAGACCCAGTACTTC; CDR3: CASSLRGTGNVRQETQYF
J: TRBJ2-7; V: TRBV20-1; size: .; D: TRBD1; DNA: TGCAGTGCTAGTACCGGGACAGCCTCCTACGAGCAGTACTTC; CDR3: CSASTGTASYEQYF
J: TRBJ2-2; V: TRBV5-1; size: many; D: TRBD2; DNA: TGCGCCAGCAGTTCAGGAGGACTAGCGGGAGCCTCGAACACCGGGGAGCTGTTTTTT; CDR3: CASSSGGLAGASNTGELFF
J: TRBJ2-7; V: TRBV5-1; size: .; D: .; DNA: TGCGCCAGCAGCCGGACCCCCCTGGGCTCAAACTTAGACTACGAGCAGTACTTC; CDR3: CASSRTPLGSNLDYEQYF
J: TRBJ2-4; V: TRBV27; size: many; D: .; DNA: TGTGCCAGCAGTTTTCGGGAGGCCAAAAACATTCAGTACTTC; CDR3: CASSFREAKNIQYF
J: TRBJ2-7; V: TRBV30; size: many; D: TRBD1; DNA: TGTGCCTGCTGGGACAGGGGGACCAGTAGGTACGAGCAGTACTTC; CDR3: CACWDRGTSRYEQYF
J: TRBJ2-3; V: TRBV24-1; size: many; D: TRBD1; DNA: TGTGCCACCAGTGACTGGGACAGGGGGCGGGTAGATACGCAGTATTTT; CDR3: CATSDWDRGRVDTQYF
J: TRBJ1-5; V: TRBV20-1; size: many; D: .; DNA: TGCAGTGCTAGGTCCCGGACTGCGAATCATCAGCCCCAGCATTTT; CDR3: CSARSRTANHQPQHF
J: TRBJ2-5; V: TRBV6-5; size: many; D: .; DNA: TGTGCCAGCAGTTACTCGACTTGGGGGGAGACCCAGTACTTC; CDR3: CASSYSTWGETQYF
J: TRBJ2-3; V: TRBV6-6; size: many; D: .; DNA: TGTGCCAGCAAAAAGGACGGACTCAGCACAGATACGCAGTATTTT; CDR3: CASKKDGLSTDTQYF
J: TRBJ1-1; V: TRBV29-1; size: .; D: .; DNA: TGCAGCGTTGAAGGTTACGTGAACACTGAAGCTTTCTTT; CDR3: CSVEGYVNTEAFF
J: TRBJ2-7; V: TRBV19; size: many; D: .; DNA: TGTGCCAGTAGTATAGGTACACAGGGCCCTTTGGACGAGCAGTACTTC; CDR3: CASSIGTQGPLDEQYF
J: TRBJ1-2; V: TRBV10-3; size: many; D: TRBD1; DNA: TGTGCCATCAGTGAGGGGACAGCCCTTCACTACACCTTC; CDR3: CAISEGTALHYTF
J: TRBJ2-3; V: TRBV6-2/TRBV6-3; size: .; D: .; DNA: TGTGCCAGCAGTTACTCTAGCGGTCTGGCGGCTACGCAGTATTTT; CDR3: CASSYSSGLAATQYF
J: TRBJ1-2; V: TRBV6-5; size: many; D: .; DNA: TGTGCCAGCAGGGAACATCGAGCTAACTATGGCTACACCTTC; CDR3: CASREHRANYGYTF
J: TRBJ1-5; V: TRBV12-3/TRBV12-4; size: many; D: .; DNA: TGTGCCAGCAAACAAGGGGGAGTAGGTTGGGACAATCAGCCCCAGCATTTT; CDR3: CASKQGGVGWDNQPQHF
J: TRBJ2-5; V: TRBV5-1; size: few; D: .; DNA: TGCGCCAGCAGCCTCACGGGCCTGAGGGAGACCCAGTACTTC; CDR3: CASSLTGLRETQYF
J: TRBJ1-2; V: TRBV24-1; size: once; D: .; DNA: TGTGCCACCAGTGACGGAGGACACTATGGCTACACCTTC; CDR3: CATSDGGHYGYTF
J: TRBJ2-7; V: TRBV11-1; size: .; D: TRBD2; DNA: TGTGCCAGCAGCTTAGGGCTAGCGGGAGGGAAATCCTACGAGCAGTACTTC; CDR3: CASSLGLAGGKSYEQYF
J: TRBJ2-6; V: TRBV30; size: many; D: .; DNA: TGTGCCGGGGGCAGGGGTGGCTCTGGGGCCAACGTCCTGACTTTC; CDR3: CAGGRGGSGANVLTF